The T cell receptor beta chain under discussion was sequenced for a study of PD-1 blockade in classical Hodgkin lymphoma. Study results and caveats: Baseline diversity resembling that of newly diagnosed patients was seen in complete responders.

Trimming took 1 base from V and 4 from J, leaving 12 bases between them. CDR1 is SGHDN, CDR2 FVKESK, per germline. The CDR3 runs to 15 residues. TCRdb's table, derived via immunoSEQ multiplex PCR, lists solely in-frame clones and lacks some. The table shows about 85,000 clones, with approximately 90% occurring only once. Of note for this clone: Its antigen remains unidentified.

Time point described: cycle 4 day 1 (C4D1), after five to seven weeks of nivolumab. Each patient's relapse followed autologous stem cell transplantation, and brentuximab vedotin exposure varied. The genes are TRBV14 and TRBJ2-3; no definite D call. Specimen: peripheral blood mononuclear cells (PBMCs), collected before the fourth cycle of nivolumab. This TCR was recovered from a human donor with classical Hodgkin lymphoma. The CDR3 coding sequence is TGTGCCAGCAGCCAAGGGACCAGTGTGGCAGATACGCAGTATTTT. It encodes CASSQGTSVADTQYF.